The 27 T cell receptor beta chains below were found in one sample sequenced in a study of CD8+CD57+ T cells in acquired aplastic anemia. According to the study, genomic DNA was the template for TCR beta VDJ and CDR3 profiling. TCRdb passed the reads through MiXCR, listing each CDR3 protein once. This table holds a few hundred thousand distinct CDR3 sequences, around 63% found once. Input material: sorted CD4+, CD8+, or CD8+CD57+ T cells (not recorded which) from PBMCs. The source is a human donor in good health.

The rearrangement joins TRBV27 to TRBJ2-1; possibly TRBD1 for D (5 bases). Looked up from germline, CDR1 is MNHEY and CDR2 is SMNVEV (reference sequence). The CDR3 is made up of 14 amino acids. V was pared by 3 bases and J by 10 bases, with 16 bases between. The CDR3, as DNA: TGTGCCAGCAGTTTTTTGGGGCCCTCCTACGAGCAGTTCTTC. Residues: CASSFLGPSYEQFF.

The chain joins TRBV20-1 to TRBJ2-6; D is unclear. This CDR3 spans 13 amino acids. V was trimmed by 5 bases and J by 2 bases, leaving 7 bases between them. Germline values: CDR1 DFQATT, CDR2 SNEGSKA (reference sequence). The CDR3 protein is CSAFQPGANVLTF. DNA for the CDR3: TGCAGTGCTTTCCAGCCTGGGGCCAACGTCCTGACTTTC.

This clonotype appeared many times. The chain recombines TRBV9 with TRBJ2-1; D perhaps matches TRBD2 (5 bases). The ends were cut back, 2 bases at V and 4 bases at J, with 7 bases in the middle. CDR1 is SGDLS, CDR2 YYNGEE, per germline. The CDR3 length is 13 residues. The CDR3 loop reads CASSVGVYNEQFF. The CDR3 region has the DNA TGTGCCAGCAGCGTGGGAGTGTACAATGAGCAGTTCTTC.

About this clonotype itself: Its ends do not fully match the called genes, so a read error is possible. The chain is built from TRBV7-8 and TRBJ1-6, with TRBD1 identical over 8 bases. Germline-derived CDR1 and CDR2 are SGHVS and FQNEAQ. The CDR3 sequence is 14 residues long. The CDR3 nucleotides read TGTGCCAGCAGTTTAGCAGGGGGCGGCTCACCCCTCCACTTT. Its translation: CASSLAGGGSPLHF.

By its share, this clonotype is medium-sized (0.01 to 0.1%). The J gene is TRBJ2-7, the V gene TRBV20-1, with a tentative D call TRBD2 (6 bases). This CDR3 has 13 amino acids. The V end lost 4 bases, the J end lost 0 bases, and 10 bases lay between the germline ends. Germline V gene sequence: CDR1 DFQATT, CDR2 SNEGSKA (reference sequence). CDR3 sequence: CSAIRETSYEQYF. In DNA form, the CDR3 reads TGCAGTGCTATCCGGGAGACCTCCTACGAGCAGTACTTC.

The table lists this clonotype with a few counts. CDR3 DNA: TGTGCCTGGAAAAATCGGCTAGCGGGAACCTACGAGCAGTACTTC. It encodes CAWKNRLAGTYEQYF. The V and J genes are TRBV5-6 and TRBJ2-7; 9 nucleotides line up with TRBD2. There are 15 residues in the CDR3. Trimming removed 10 bases from V and 2 bases from J; junction bases left unmatched: 13. CDR1 and CDR2 from the germline V gene are SGHDT and YYEEEE.

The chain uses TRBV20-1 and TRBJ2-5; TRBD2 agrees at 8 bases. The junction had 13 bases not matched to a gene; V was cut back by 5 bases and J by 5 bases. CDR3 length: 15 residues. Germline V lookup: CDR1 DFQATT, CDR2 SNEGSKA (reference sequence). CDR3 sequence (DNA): TGCAGTGCTGTGTCCTTAGGGACTAGAGCCGAGACCCAGTACTTC. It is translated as CSAVSLGTRAETQYF.

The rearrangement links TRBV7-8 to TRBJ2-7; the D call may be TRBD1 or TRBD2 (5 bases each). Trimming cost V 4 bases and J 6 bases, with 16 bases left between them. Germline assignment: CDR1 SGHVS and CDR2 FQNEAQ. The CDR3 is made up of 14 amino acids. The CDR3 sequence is CASSSGQPGGEQYF. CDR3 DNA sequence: TGTGCCAGCAGCTCTGGACAACCTGGGGGCGAGCAGTACTTC.

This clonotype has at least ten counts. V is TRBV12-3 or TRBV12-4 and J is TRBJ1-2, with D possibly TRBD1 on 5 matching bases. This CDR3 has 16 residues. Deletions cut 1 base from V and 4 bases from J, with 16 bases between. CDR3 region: CASSLGAGRDFYGYTF. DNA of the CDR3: TGTGCCAGCAGTTTAGGGGCAGGGAGGGATTTCTATGGCTACACCTTC.

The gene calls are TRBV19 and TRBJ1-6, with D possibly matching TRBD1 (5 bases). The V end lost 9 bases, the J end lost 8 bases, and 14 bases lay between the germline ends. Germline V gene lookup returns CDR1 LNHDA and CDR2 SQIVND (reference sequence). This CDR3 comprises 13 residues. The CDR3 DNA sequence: TGTGCCAGCGGCCAGGGCAACTATTCACCCCTCCACTTT. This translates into CASGQGNYSPLHF.

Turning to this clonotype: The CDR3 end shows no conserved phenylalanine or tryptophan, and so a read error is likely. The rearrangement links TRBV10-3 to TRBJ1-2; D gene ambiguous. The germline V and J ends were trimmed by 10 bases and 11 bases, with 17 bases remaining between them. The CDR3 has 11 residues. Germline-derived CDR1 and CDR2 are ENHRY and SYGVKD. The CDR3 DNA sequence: TGTGCCAGAAGTTACTCAAGTGGATACACCTAC. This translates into CARSYSSGYTY.

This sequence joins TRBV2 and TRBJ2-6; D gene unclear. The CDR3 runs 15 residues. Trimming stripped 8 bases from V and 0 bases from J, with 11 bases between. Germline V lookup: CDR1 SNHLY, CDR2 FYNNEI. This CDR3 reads CASRPDGSGANVLTF. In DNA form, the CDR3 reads TGTGCCAGCCGACCGGACGGCTCTGGGGCCAACGTCCTGACTTTC.

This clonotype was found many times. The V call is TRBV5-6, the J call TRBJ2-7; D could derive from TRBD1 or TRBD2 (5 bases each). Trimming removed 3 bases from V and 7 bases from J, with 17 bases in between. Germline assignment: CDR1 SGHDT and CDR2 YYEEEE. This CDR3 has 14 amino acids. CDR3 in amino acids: CASSYGTGTLEQYF. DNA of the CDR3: TGTGCCAGCAGCTACGGAACCGGGACGTTGGAGCAGTACTTC.

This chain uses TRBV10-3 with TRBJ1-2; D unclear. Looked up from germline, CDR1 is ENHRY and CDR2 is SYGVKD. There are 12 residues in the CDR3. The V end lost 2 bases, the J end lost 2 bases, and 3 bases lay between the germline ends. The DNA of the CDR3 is TGTGCCATCAGTGAGCCCAACTATGGCTACACCTTC. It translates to CAISEPNYGYTF.

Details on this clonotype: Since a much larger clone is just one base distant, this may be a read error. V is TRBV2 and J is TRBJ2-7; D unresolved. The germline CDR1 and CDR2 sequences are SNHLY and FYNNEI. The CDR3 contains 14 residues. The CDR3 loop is CASRPSIGSYKQYF. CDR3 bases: TGTGCCAGCAGACCTTCGATCGGCTCCTACAAGCAGTACTTC.

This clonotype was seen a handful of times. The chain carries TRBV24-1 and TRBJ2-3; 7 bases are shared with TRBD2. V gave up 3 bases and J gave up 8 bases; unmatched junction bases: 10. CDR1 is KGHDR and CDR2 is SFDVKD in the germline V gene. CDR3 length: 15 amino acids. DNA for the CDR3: TGTGCCACCAGTGATATGGGAGGGCCAGGTGGTACGCAGTATTTT. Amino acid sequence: CATSDMGGPGGTQYF.

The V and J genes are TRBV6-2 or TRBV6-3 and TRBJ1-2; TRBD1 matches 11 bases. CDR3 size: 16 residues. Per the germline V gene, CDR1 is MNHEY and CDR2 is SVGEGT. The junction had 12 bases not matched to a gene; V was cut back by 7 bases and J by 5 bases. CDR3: CASTEGQGAGRYGYTF. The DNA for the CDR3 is TGTGCCAGCACCGAAGGACAGGGGGCTGGTCGGTATGGCTACACCTTC.

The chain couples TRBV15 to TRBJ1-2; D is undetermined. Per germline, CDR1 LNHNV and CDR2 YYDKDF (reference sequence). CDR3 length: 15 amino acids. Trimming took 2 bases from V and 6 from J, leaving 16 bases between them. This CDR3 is CATSRPGRVFHGYTF. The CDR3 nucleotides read TGTGCCACCAGCAGACCTGGGAGGGTGTTCCATGGCTACACCTTC.

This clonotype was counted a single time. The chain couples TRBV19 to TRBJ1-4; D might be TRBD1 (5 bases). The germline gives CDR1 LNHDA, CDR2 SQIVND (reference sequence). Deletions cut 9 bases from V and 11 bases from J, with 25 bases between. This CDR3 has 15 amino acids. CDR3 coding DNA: TGTGCCAGACCAACTACCGGGACGCCCTTCCGTAAACTGTTTTTT. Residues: CARPTTGTPFRKLFF.

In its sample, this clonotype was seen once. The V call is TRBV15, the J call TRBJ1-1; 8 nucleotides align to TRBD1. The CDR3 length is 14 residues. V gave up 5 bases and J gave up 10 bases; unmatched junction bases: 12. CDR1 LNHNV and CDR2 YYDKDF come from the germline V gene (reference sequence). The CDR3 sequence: CATSENPGGRVAFF. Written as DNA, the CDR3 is TGTGCCACCAGCGAAAACCCAGGGGGCCGGGTAGCTTTCTTT. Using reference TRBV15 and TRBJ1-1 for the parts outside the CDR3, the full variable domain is DAMVIQNPRYQVTQFGKPVTLSCSQTLNHNVMYWYQQKSSQAPKLLFHYYDKDFNNEADTPDNFQSRRPNTSFCFLDIRSPGLGDTAMYLCATSENPGGRVAFFGQGTRLTVV.

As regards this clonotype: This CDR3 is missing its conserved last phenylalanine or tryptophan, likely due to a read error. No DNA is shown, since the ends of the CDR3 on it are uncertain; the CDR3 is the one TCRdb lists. The CDR3 region is CASSEGTGI. The chain carries TRBV6-1 and TRBJ2-1; the table assigns TRBD1, which was not confirmed against the DNA. The germline CDR1 and CDR2 sequences are MNHNS and SASEGT. The CDR3 has 9 amino acids, counting both end residues.

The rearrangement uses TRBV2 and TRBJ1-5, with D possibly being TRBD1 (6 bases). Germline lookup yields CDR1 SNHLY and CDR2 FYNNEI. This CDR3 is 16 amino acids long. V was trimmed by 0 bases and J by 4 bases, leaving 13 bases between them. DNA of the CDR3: TGTGCCAGCAGTGAAGCGCACCTAGGGACAAATCAGCCCCAGCATTTT. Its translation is CASSEAHLGTNQPQHF.

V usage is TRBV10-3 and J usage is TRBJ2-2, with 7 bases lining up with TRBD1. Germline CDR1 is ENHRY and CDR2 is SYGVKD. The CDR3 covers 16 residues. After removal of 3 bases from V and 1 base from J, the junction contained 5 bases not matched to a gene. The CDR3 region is CAISERGQKNTGELFF. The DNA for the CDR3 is TGTGCCATCAGTGAACGGGGACAGAAGAACACCGGGGAGCTGTTTTTT.

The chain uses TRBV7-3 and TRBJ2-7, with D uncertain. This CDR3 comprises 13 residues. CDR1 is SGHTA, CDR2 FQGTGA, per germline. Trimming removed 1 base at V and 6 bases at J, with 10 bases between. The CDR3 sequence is CASSLNRFGEQYF. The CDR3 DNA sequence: TGTGCCAGCAGCTTAAATCGGTTCGGCGAGCAGTACTTC.

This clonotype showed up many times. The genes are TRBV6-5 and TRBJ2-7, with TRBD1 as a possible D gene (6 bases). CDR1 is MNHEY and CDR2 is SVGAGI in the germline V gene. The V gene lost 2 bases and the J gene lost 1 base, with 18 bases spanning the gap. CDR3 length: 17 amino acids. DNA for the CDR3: TGTGCCAGCAGTTACGGTGCGACAGGTAGGGTGTCCTACGAGCAGTACTTC. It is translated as CASSYGATGRVSYEQYF.

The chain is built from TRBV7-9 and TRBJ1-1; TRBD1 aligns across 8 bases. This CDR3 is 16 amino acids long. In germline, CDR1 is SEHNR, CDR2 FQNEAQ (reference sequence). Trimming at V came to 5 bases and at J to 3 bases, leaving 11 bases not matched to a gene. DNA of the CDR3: TGTGCCAGCAGCATTACAGGGGGAGTTAGTGACACTGAAGCTTTCTTT. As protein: CASSITGGVSDTEAFF.

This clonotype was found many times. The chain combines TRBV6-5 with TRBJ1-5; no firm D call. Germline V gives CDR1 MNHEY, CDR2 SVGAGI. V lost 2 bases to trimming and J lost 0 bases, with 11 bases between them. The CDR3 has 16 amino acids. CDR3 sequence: CASSYGSPDSNQPQHF. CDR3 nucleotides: TGTGCCAGCAGTTACGGAAGTCCAGATAGCAATCAGCCCCAGCATTTT.